Following are 14 T cell receptor beta chains from one sample sequenced in a study of T cells in Graves' hyperthyroidism and ophthalmopathy. It was RNA transcripts that yielded the amplified TCR beta CDR3 regions. HTBI primers were the set used in a first-round RT-PCR of the TCR CDR3. TCRdb re-called the multiplex PCR reads through MiXCR, storing one row per CDR3 protein. The data hold 300,000 to 450,000 distinct CDR3 sequences, with 13% observed a single time. Sequenced input: blood. These receptors were obtained from a woman younger than 35 with Graves' hyperthyroidism.

The table lists this clonotype with many counts. The chain uses TRBV11-2 and TRBJ2-1; TRBD1 is a possible D gene (5 bases). The CDR3 is 14 residues long. V was shortened by 6 bases and J by 2 bases, with 11 bases between the two germline ends. Germline V gene data show CDR1 as SGHAT and CDR2 as FQNNGV. The DNA of the CDR3 is TGTGCCAGCAGAGAGACAGTAACCTACAATGAGCAGTTCTTC. Protein product: CASRETVTYNEQFF.

This chain joins TRBV9 and TRBJ2-1; no clear D. This CDR3 region has 12 residues. In germline, CDR1 is SGDLS, CDR2 YYNGEE. V was shortened by 4 bases and J by 10 bases, with 12 bases between the two germline ends. The CDR3 DNA follows: TGTGCCAGCAGCCCCCGGACGTTCGAGCAGTTCTTC. Amino acid sequence: CASSPRTFEQFF.

This clonotype was seen repeatedly, ten times or more. The chain couples TRBV20-1 to TRBJ2-1; the D gene is possibly TRBD1 (6 bases). The germline V and J ends were trimmed by 3 bases and 7 bases, with 19 bases remaining between them. Germline V gene sequence: CDR1 DFQATT, CDR2 SNEGSKA (reference sequence). The CDR3 sequence is 15 residues long. The CDR3 coding sequence is TGCAGTGCTAGGAAGAGTCTTAGCAGGGGAAATGAGCAGTTCTTC. Its protein product is CSARKSLSRGNEQFF.

This clonotype was seen repeatedly, ten times or more. The gene calls are TRBV5-1 and TRBJ2-3; 9 positions match TRBD2. Germline V gene sequence: CDR1 SGHRS, CDR2 YFSETQ. The CDR3 extends over 15 amino acids. J lost 6 bases, V lost 8 bases, and 13 bases had no gene match. The CDR3 here is CASQGLAGHGDTQYF. For the CDR3, the DNA is TGCGCCAGTCAGGGGCTAGCGGGGCATGGGGATACGCAGTATTTT.

The genes are TRBV5-4 and TRBJ2-3, with D possibly TRBD2 on 6 matching bases. Between the trimmed V and J ends, which lost 2 bases and 5 bases, there was a span of 15 bases. The germline V gene encodes CDR1 SGHNT and CDR2 YYREEE (reference sequence). The CDR3 has 15 residues. The CDR3 protein is CASSLRPGGGDTQYF. The CDR3 DNA reads as TGTGCCAGCAGCTTAAGACCCGGGGGTGGAGATACGCAGTATTTT.

This clonotype was seen repeatedly, ten times or more. V gene TRBV7-9 combines with J gene TRBJ2-3, with D perhaps TRBD1 (6 bases). CDR1 and CDR2 (germline): SEHNR, FQNEAQ (reference sequence). Trimming shortened V by 1 base and J by 7 bases, and 15 bases separated the two germline ends. The CDR3 covers 15 residues. CDR3 loop: CASSLVPHRDHTQYF. The CDR3 DNA is TGTGCCAGCAGCTTAGTTCCGCACAGGGATCATACGCAGTATTTT.

This clonotype appeared many times. The rearrangement links TRBV7-8 to TRBJ1-6; no clear D gene. Trimming pared 5 bases from V and 9 bases from J, leaving 8 bases between. Germline assignment: CDR1 SGHVS and CDR2 FQNEAQ. This CDR3 region has 12 residues. The CDR3 nucleotides read TGTGCCAGCAGCGTACTTCGTTCACCCCTCCACTTT. This translates into CASSVLRSPLHF.

As to this clonotype: Possible read error: a much larger clone is one base away. The chain combines TRBV20-1 with TRBJ2-7; D is perhaps TRBD2 (7 bases). The CDR3 length is 15 residues. Trimming took off 6 bases at V and 2 bases at J, with 20 bases between the two ends. Germline V gene lookup returns CDR1 DFQATT and CDR2 SNEGSKA (reference sequence). The CDR3: CSAQLGGGSPYEQYF. The CDR3 DNA reads as TGCAGTGCCCAATTGGGGGGGGGCAGTCCCTACGAGCAGTACTTC.

As to this clonotype: A much larger clone lies a single base off, so this may be a read error. The conserved final phenylalanine or tryptophan is absent from the CDR3, which likely points to a read error. The chain employs TRBV24-1 and TRBJ2-2; the D gene is possibly TRBD1 (5 bases). CDR3 size: 17 residues. In germline, CDR1 is KGHDR, CDR2 SFDVKD. V lost 0 bases and J 5 bases, leaving 15 bases between the germline ends. The CDR3 nucleotides are TGTGCCACCAGTGATTTGGGGGCAGGCGTTGGGACCGGGGAGCTGTTTTCT. This gives the protein CATSDLGAGVGTGELFS.

The CDR3 DNA is TGCGCCAGCAGCTTGGTAGGTGGGTCGGTGGACATTCAGTACTTC. Protein: CASSLVGGSVDIQYF. This sequence joins TRBV5-1 and TRBJ2-4; no firm D call. There are 15 residues in the CDR3. Germline V gene lookup returns CDR1 SGHRS and CDR2 YFSETQ. V lost 0 bases and J lost 8, with 15 bases in between.

In its sample, this clonotype was seen many times. This chain connects TRBV29-1 to TRBJ1-1; D call uncertain. This CDR3 is 12 amino acids long. The germline V gene has CDR1 SQVTM and CDR2 ANQGSEA. The germline V and J ends were trimmed by 5 bases and 1 base, with 8 bases remaining between them. For the CDR3, the DNA is TGCAGCGTTTCCAATGAGAACACTGAAGCTTTCTTT. Its translation is CSVSNENTEAFF.

This clonotype showed up many times. The rearrangement uses TRBV6-1 and TRBJ2-7; perhaps D is TRBD1 or TRBD2 (6 bases each). Germline V gene sequence: CDR1 MNHNS, CDR2 SASEGT. The V end was cut by 6 bases, the J end by 2 bases, with 20 bases between. The CDR3 length is 16 residues. In DNA form, the CDR3 reads TGTGCCAGCAGGGGCGGGGTCGCAGGGGTTGCCTACGAGCAGTACTTC. Amino acid sequence: CASRGGVAGVAYEQYF.

The chain recombines TRBV29-1 with TRBJ1-2, with a tentative D call TRBD1 (6 bases). This CDR3 is 13 amino acids long. V was pared by 0 bases and J by 4 bases, with 9 bases between. Looked up from germline, CDR1 is SQVTM and CDR2 is ANQGSEA. CDR3 sequence reads: CSVEEGAPYGYTF. As DNA, the CDR3 is TGCAGCGTTGAAGAGGGGGCGCCCTATGGCTACACCTTC.

The rearrangement uses TRBV10-3 and TRBJ1-1; no clear D gene. V lost 8 bases and J lost 6, with 13 bases in between. Germline V gene data show CDR1 as ENHRY and CDR2 as SYGVKD. The CDR3 sequence is 12 residues long. CDR3 in DNA: TGTGCCATCGGGAGGGAACGCGCTGAAGCTTTCTTT. It translates to CAIGRERAEAFF.